Below are 26 T cell receptor beta chains sequenced from a single sample in a study of T-cell reconstitution after alpha-beta-depleted transplantation in children. Unique molecular identifiers were incorporated into the prepared TCRbeta library. A single record per CDR3 protein comes from TCRdb applying MiXCR to the PCR reads. This sample yields about 250,000 distinct CDR3 sequences, of which about 24% are seen a single time; about 4.8% belongs to the top ten. Sequenced material: PBMCs, mostly from graft donor cells, taken 360 days after TCRalphabeta/CD19-depleted stem cell transplant. These receptor sequences come from a female patient between 2 and 15 years old who had a stem cell transplant for congenital amegakaryocytic thrombocytopenia, so the T cells may come from the graft donor.

This clonotype was counted only a few times. This chain connects TRBV10-2 to TRBJ2-5, with 10 positions matching TRBD2. The CDR3 consists of 13 residues. V shed 6 bases and J 5 bases; nucleotides not matched to a gene: 3. Germline V CDR1 and CDR2: WSHSY, SAAADI. The DNA of the CDR3 is TGCGCCAGCAGCGGTAGCGGGGGGGAGACCCAGTACTTC. Protein: CASSGSGGETQYF.

The sample holds a few counts of this clonotype. This chain connects TRBV11-2 to TRBJ2-1; 11 positions match TRBD2. This CDR3 is 17 amino acids long. Trimming removed 0 bases from V and 7 bases from J; junction bases left unmatched: 8. CDR1 is SGHAT, CDR2 FQNNGV, per germline. CDR3 in amino acids: CASSLDPGTSGQNEQFF. CDR3 in DNA: TGTGCCAGCAGCTTAGACCCCGGGACTAGCGGTCAAAATGAGCAGTTCTTC. The whole variable domain, filled in from reference TRBV11-2 and TRBJ2-1, reads EAGVAQSPRYKIIEKRQSVAFWCNPISGHATLYWYQQILGQGPKLLIQFQNNGVVDDSQLPKDRFSAERLKGVDSTLKIQPAKLEDSAVYLCASSLDPGTSGQNEQFFGPGTRLTVL.

This clonotype has more than one count but fewer than ten. V and J are TRBV6-5 and TRBJ1-6; D possibly corresponds to TRBD1 (6 bases). Germline assignment: CDR1 MNHEY and CDR2 SVGAGI. The germline V and J ends were trimmed by 2 bases and 9 bases, with 14 bases remaining between them. The CDR3 is made up of 15 amino acids. The CDR3 bases are TGTGCCAGCAGTTACGCAACAGGGATCGGTTCACCCCTCCACTTT. Its translation: CASSYATGIGSPLHF.

This clonotype was seen many times. The V call is TRBV10-3, the J call TRBJ2-1; D call uncertain. CDR1 and CDR2 from the germline V gene are ENHRY and SYGVKD. V was shortened by 4 bases and J by 6 bases, with 4 bases between the two germline ends. CDR3 length: 11 amino acids. The CDR3 DNA is TGTGCCATCAGTGGGACCAATGAGCAGTTCTTC. Translating it yields CAISGTNEQFF.

This clonotype was picked up a small number of times. This chain uses TRBV12-3 or TRBV12-4 with TRBJ2-3; 7 bases are a match to TRBD2. The CDR3 runs to 14 residues. J gave up 1 base and V 6 bases, and 4 bases lay outside the gene matches. The CDR3 reads CASRSGVGTDTQYF. DNA for the CDR3: TGTGCCAGCAGAAGCGGGGTGGGCACAGATACGCAGTATTTT.

The V call is TRBV5-1, the J call TRBJ2-7; a possible D gene is TRBD1 (5 bases). This CDR3 is built from 14 residues. V lost 4 bases to trimming and J lost 1 base, with 12 bases between them. CDR1 SGHRS and CDR2 YFSETQ come from the germline V gene. The CDR3, as DNA: TGCGCCAGCAGCCGCACAGGCGTATCCTACGAGCAGTACTTC. Translated: CASSRTGVSYEQYF.

The chain couples TRBV24-1 to TRBJ2-2; D remains unclear. CDR1 and CDR2 (germline): KGHDR, SFDVKD. The V and J ends lost 9 bases and 7 bases respectively, with 20 bases between them. This CDR3 comprises 15 residues. The CDR3 bases are TGTGCCACCCAGAGATCGGCACCCTACAACGGGGAGCTGTTTTTT. Amino acids: CATQRSAPYNGELFF.

In DNA, the CDR3 is TGCAGTGTCGAAGAGGGGGCAGGACTCTACGAGCAGTACTTC. Residues: CSVEEGAGLYEQYF. V usage is TRBV20-1 and J usage is TRBJ2-7; TRBD1 matches at 7 bases. V was clipped by 7 bases and J by 3 bases; unmatched bases: 12. The CDR3 length is 14 residues. Germline V gene sequence: CDR1 DFQATT, CDR2 SNEGSKA (reference sequence).

The chain employs TRBV3-1 and TRBJ2-3; maybe TRBD2 (7 bases). CDR3 length: 15 residues. V lost 1 base, J lost 4 bases, and 12 bases lay in between. Per germline, CDR1 LGHDT and CDR2 YNNKEL (reference sequence). CDR3 sequence reads: CASSQVGGAADTQYF. CDR3 coding DNA: TGTGCCAGCAGCCAAGTGGGGGGGGCTGCAGATACGCAGTATTTT.

The chain employs TRBV18 and TRBJ2-4; 8 bases line up with TRBD2. V was pared by 3 bases and J by 8 bases, with 12 bases of the junction left unmatched. This CDR3 contains 16 residues. The germline CDR1 and CDR2 sequences are KGHSH and LQKENI. Here the CDR3 reads CASSPTSGRIGDIQYF. CDR3 sequence (DNA): TGTGCCAGCTCACCTACCAGCGGGAGAATTGGGGACATTCAGTACTTC.

The chain joins TRBV29-1 to TRBJ2-1, with TRBD1 identical over 7 bases. This CDR3 is 16 amino acids long. V trimming: 7 bases; J trimming: 8 bases; junction bases outside the gene matches: 20. Germline V gives CDR1 SQVTM, CDR2 ANQGSEA. CDR3 loop: CSGTGQVINNFDEQFF. DNA for the CDR3: TGCAGCGGTACCGGACAGGTAATCAACAATTTCGATGAGCAGTTCTTC.

This clonotype turned up a few times. V and J are TRBV6-2 or TRBV6-3 and TRBJ2-7, with D perhaps TRBD1 (7 bases). CDR1 is MNHEY and CDR2 is SVGEGT in the germline V gene. The CDR3 has 18 residues. Between the trimmed V and J ends, which lost 8 bases and 2 bases, there was a span of 28 bases. The CDR3 protein is CASGKQGTYPVEAYEQYF. DNA for the CDR3: TGTGCCAGCGGCAAACAGGGGACTTATCCCGTGGAAGCCTACGAGCAGTACTTC.

This clonotype was seen a few times. The chain is built from TRBV9 and TRBJ2-3; D is ambiguous. CDR3 size: 15 residues. The V and J ends lost 0 bases and 4 bases respectively, with 12 bases between them. Per the germline V gene, CDR1 is SGDLS and CDR2 is YYNGEE. This CDR3 reads CASSVGGAIADTQYF. CDR3 nucleotides: TGTGCCAGCAGCGTAGGGGGTGCTATCGCAGATACGCAGTATTTT.

Of note for this clonotype: Mismatch with germline at one junction end may stem from a read error. This rearrangement joins TRBV12-3 or TRBV12-4 to TRBJ2-1; D not certain. The CDR3 runs 13 residues. CDR3 sequence: CVSTDSSATEQFF. The DNA for the CDR3 is TGTGTCAGCACCGACTCTTCGGCAACTGAGCAGTTCTTC.

This clonotype showed up just a few times. This sequence joins TRBV6-1 and TRBJ2-4; weak D call: TRBD1 (6 bases). Germline assignment: CDR1 MNHNS and CDR2 SASEGT. Trimming took off 6 bases at V and 4 bases at J, with 13 bases between the two ends. The CDR3 extends over 14 amino acids. The CDR3 nucleotides are TGTGCCAGCAGAGCTGGACAGCTTAAAAACATTCAGTACTTC. It codes for CASRAGQLKNIQYF.

This clonotype has a count of ten or more. V and J are TRBV3-1 and TRBJ2-7; TRBD1 might be the D (6 bases). This CDR3 comprises 15 residues. V gave up 0 bases and J gave up 2 bases, with 11 bases separating them. The germline V gene has CDR1 LGHDT and CDR2 YNNKEL (reference sequence). The CDR3: CASSQDLGATYEQYF. CDR3 nucleotides: TGTGCCAGCAGCCAAGATTTGGGGGCCACCTACGAGCAGTACTTC.

This clonotype was seen only a few times. The chain recombines TRBV20-1 with TRBJ1-2; D is ambiguous. Germline V lookup: CDR1 DFQATT, CDR2 SNEGSKA (reference sequence). The ends were cut back, 1 base at V and 0 bases at J, with 6 bases in the middle. There are 13 residues in the CDR3. The CDR3 loop is CSARGVSNYGYTF. CDR3 sequence (DNA): TGCAGTGCTAGAGGGGTCTCTAACTATGGCTACACCTTC.

This clonotype appeared a few times. This chain joins TRBV29-1 and TRBJ1-4; no clear D gene. CDR3 length: 13 residues. Germline lookup yields CDR1 SQVTM and CDR2 ANQGSEA. Trimming stripped 4 bases from V and 5 bases from J, with 11 bases between. DNA of the CDR3: TGCAGCGTTGGCAGCCGGCTAAATGAAAAACTGTTTTTT. Protein: CSVGSRLNEKLFF.

This clonotype was detected ten times or more. The rearrangement joins TRBV20-1 to TRBJ2-1; a possible D gene is TRBD2 (5 bases). Looked up from germline, CDR1 is DFQATT and CDR2 is SNEGSKA (reference sequence). There are 13 residues in the CDR3. Trimming took 6 bases from V and 4 from J, leaving 13 bases between them. DNA for the CDR3: TGCAGTGCCACTGCTAGCAGTTACAATGAGCAGTTCTTC. Protein: CSATASSYNEQFF.

The genes are TRBV28 and TRBJ2-7; 7 bases agree with TRBD1. This CDR3 has 13 amino acids. Per the germline V gene, CDR1 is MDHEN and CDR2 is SYDVKM. The V segment lost 7 bases and the J segment 5 bases; nucleotides outside the gene matches: 8. The CDR3 nucleotides read TGTGCCAGCACAAAGACAGGGTCCGACGAGCAGTACTTC. Protein sequence: CASTKTGSDEQYF.

V is TRBV12-3 or TRBV12-4 and J is TRBJ2-7; 10 bases match TRBD1. V trimming: 5 bases; J trimming: 4 bases; junction bases outside the gene matches: 8. CDR3 length equals 15 residues. CDR3 protein: CASSAWTGGTYEQYF. The CDR3 coding sequence is TGTGCCAGCAGTGCGTGGACAGGGGGTACATACGAGCAGTACTTC.

This clonotype was seen a few times. The J gene is TRBJ1-1, the V gene TRBV12-3 or TRBV12-4, with no clear D. V was shortened by 6 bases and J by 1 base, with 9 bases between the two germline ends. This CDR3 region has 13 residues. The CDR3 DNA sequence: TGTGCCAGCAGAGGACCGGGGAACACTGAAGCTTTCTTT. Translating it yields CASRGPGNTEAFF.

A few counts support this clonotype. The chain links TRBV29-1 to TRBJ2-1, with TRBD2 matching 7 bases. Trimming at V came to 3 bases and at J to 7 bases, leaving 9 bases not matched to a gene. The CDR3 sequence is 14 residues long. CDR1 is SQVTM and CDR2 is ANQGSEA in the germline V gene. The chain's CDR3 is CSVDHGRLWNEQFF. CDR3 coding DNA: TGCAGCGTTGATCACGGGAGGTTATGGAATGAGCAGTTCTTC.

J is TRBJ2-1 and V is TRBV20-1, with D maybe TRBD1 (5 bases). The CDR3 consists of 14 residues. Looked up from germline, CDR1 is DFQATT and CDR2 is SNEGSKA (reference sequence). V shed 3 bases and J shed 6 bases, with 15 bases lying between them. CDR3 in DNA: TGCAGTGCTAGTATAGGGGCTGGAGTCAATGAGCAGTTCTTC. Its protein is CSASIGAGVNEQFF.

This clonotype appeared a few times. The chain employs TRBV5-1 and TRBJ1-5; TRBD1 might be the D (5 bases). Germline lookup yields CDR1 SGHRS and CDR2 YFSETQ. This CDR3 comprises 15 residues. V lost 4 bases and J lost 4, with 15 bases in between. CDR3 nucleotides: TGCGCCAGCAGCCCCCGGGACCCCCATAATCAGCCCCAGCATTTT. Amino acid sequence: CASSPRDPHNQPQHF.

The V gene is TRBV20-1, the J gene TRBJ2-3, with a weak D call TRBD2 (6 bases). CDR1 is DFQATT and CDR2 is SNEGSKA in the germline V gene (reference sequence). V lost 6 bases and J lost 4, with 11 bases in between. CDR3 size: 12 residues. The CDR3 loop reads CSADGSSDTQYF. As DNA, the CDR3 is TGCAGTGCAGACGGGAGTTCAGATACGCAGTATTTT.